This TCR beta chain originates from a study of a mutant IDH1 vaccine in newly diagnosed glioma. Study details: The sex distribution of treated patients was roughly 62% male and approximately 40% female, with a mean age of roughly 40 years. Most patients had radiochemotherapy with temozolomide before enrollment; others had one alone. The study, taken as a whole, reports: Pseudoprogression seemed unrelated to changes in top peripheral T cell clonotypes. Immune responses arising from the vaccine appeared in about 94% of patients.

This clone was counted only a few times. The antigen remains unidentified. Profiling relied on immunoSEQ multiplex PCR, and the TCRdb table lists in-frame clones only, not all of them. The table has tens of thousands of clones, roughly 80% seen once. Sample time point: baseline, week 1 (first vaccination visit). Treatment denoted: pre-vaccination baseline after standard-of-care therapy. The CDR3 length is 16 residues. The germline V gene has CDR1 LNHDA and CDR2 SQIVND (reference sequence). V lost 4 bases, J lost 0 bases, and 13 bases lay in between. The sample consisted of PBMCs, taken from a glioma patient treated with radiotherapy, temozolomide or both. J is TRBJ1-5 and V is TRBV19, with D hard to call. This TCR was recovered from a middle-aged woman with glioma. The CDR3 is CASSTNGRHSNQPQHF. As DNA, the CDR3 is TGTGCCAGTAGTACGAACGGACGGCATAGCAATCAGCCCCAGCATTTT.